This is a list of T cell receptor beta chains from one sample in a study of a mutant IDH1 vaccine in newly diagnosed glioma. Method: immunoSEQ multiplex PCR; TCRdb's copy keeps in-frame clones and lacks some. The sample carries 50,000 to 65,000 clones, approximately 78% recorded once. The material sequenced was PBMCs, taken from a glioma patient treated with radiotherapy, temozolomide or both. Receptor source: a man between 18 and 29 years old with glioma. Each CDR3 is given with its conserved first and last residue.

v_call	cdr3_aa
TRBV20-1	CSATVGDEAFF
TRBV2	CASRPTGGSNQPQHF
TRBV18	CASSREQGANGSPLHF
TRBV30	CAWSVATSGWGRPDTQYF
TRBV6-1	CASSEAGTLKGAEAFF
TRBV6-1	CASRTAVGSPLHF
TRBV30	CAWSESGFGNQPQHF
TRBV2	CASRQGNEKLFF
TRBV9	CASSPLAGLNTGELFF
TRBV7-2	CASRFPSQTEAFF
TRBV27	CASSFRAAFSGETQYF
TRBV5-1	CASSVKRGIYEQYF
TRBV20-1	CSASEGIGYTF
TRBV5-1	CASSSLPTLNTEAFF
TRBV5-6	CASSSGQGITGELFF
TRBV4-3	CASSQATRQGAGGELFF
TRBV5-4	CASSFPRMAGANVLTF
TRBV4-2	CASSQDPLAGGGTDTQYF
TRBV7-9	CASSLGFRRDLRETEAFF
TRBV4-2	CASSQEGGRAGNTIYF
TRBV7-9	CASSLGTGNTGEKLFF
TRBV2	CASSRPGQGSYEQYF
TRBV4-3	CASSHLPPQGGTYEQYF